The following is a T cell receptor beta chain sequence with its context. The target antigen is unknown. Unique molecular identifiers were used in preparing the TCRbeta library. TCRdb re-called the PCR reads with MiXCR, one entry per CDR3 protein. The sample consists of about 580,000 distinct CDR3 sequences, roughly a quarter of them appearing once. The entry originates in a study of T-cell reconstitution after alpha-beta-depleted transplantation in children. Germline V gene lookup returns CDR1 SGHVS and CDR2 FNYEAQ. J lost 2 bases, V lost 1 base, and 6 bases had no gene match. This CDR3 contains 16 residues. Study-wide results and caveats: Recipient T cells and thymic progenitors that survived gave rise to the high TCRbeta diversity observed at day 60 in some patients. After transplant, at about two months, alpha-beta T cells were reportedly derived from several hundred expanded graft clones. T-cell counts and diversity at one year following transplant were attributed mainly to newly produced T cells.

The V call is TRBV7-6, the J call TRBJ2-5; 8 bases align to TRBD1. The source was PBMCs, collected before TCRalphabeta/CD19-depleted stem cell transplant. The sequence derives from a boy younger than two with Wiskott-Aldrich syndrome, due to receive a stem cell transplant. Written as DNA, the CDR3 is TGTGCCAGCAGCTTAGTTGTGGGACAGGCACAAGAGACCCAGTACTTC. It is translated as CASSLVVGQAQETQYF.